This section outlines one TCR beta chain sequence together with its context. Samples underwent the assay at deep level. Data came from immunoSEQ multiplex PCR; TCRdb stores just in-frame clones and leaves some out. The table lists around 700,000 clones, 90% to 95% of them singletons. These data are taken from a study of shared clonotypes between healthy human individuals. From germline, CDR1 is SGHVS and CDR2 FQNEAQ. The CDR3 length is 14 residues. Trimming took 5 bases from V and 2 from J, leaving 13 bases between them. The naive CD8 subset, CD45RO-negative cells positively selected for CCR7, excluded terminally differentiated effector memory CD45RA+ cells.

The chain joins TRBV7-8 to TRBJ2-7, with D hard to call. This clonotype was obtained from a man aged 25 to 45 in good health. Material for sequencing was naive CD8+ T cells sorted from blood. CDR3 protein: CASSPRSATYEQYF. The CDR3, as DNA: TGTGCCAGCAGCCCCAGGTCCGCCACCTACGAGCAGTACTTC.